These T cell receptor beta chains were read from a single sample in a study of T cell responses to AZD1222 COVID-19 vaccine. Profiling relied on immunoSEQ multiplex PCR, and the TCRdb table lists in-frame clones only, not all of them. This table holds over 100,000 clones, roughly nine tenths found once. This specimen was peripheral blood, taken on day 0 of AZD1222 vaccination. The receptors stem from an adult in good health. Each CDR3 is given with its conserved first and last residue. A D gene is named only where the DNA matches it firmly.

TRBV6-5,TRBJ1-2,TRBD1,TGTGCCAGCAGGGACAGGGACTATGGCTACACCTTC,CASRDRDYGYTF
TRBV6-5,TRBJ1-2,TRBD1,TGTGCCAGCACTTCGACAGGGAGGTACTATGGCTACACCTTC,CASTSTGRYYGYTF
TRBV5-1,TRBJ1-4,.,TGCGCCAGCAGTCCGCGTACAGGGACTAATGAAAAACTGTTTTTT,CASSPRTGTNEKLFF
TRBV3-1/TRBV3-2,TRBJ1-1,.,TGTGCCAGCAGCCAAGGCCCGGGGGGCACTGAAGCTTTCTTT,CASSQGPGGTEAFF
TRBV18,TRBJ1-5,.,TGTGCCAGCTCACCGGGTCAGAACAATCAGCCCCAGCATTTT,CASSPGQNNQPQHF
TRBV30,TRBJ1-4,.,TGTGCCTCTCAGGGACCTGGAGAAAAACTGTTTTTT,CASQGPGEKLFF
TRBV19,TRBJ2-3,.,TGTGCCAGTAGTATCTCCGTGTCAGATACGCAGTATTTT,CASSISVSDTQYF
TRBV6-1,TRBJ1-2,TRBD1,TGTGCCAGCAGTGAAGCGCAGGGGGCTTATGGCTACACCTTC,CASSEAQGAYGYTF
TRBV18,TRBJ1-3,TRBD1,TGTGCCAGCTCACCAGGGACAGGGGGCGGAAACACCATATATTTT,CASSPGTGGGNTIYF
TRBV5-1,TRBJ2-7,.,TGCGCCAGCAGGGGAAACGAGCAGTACTTC,CASRGNEQYF
TRBV7-2,TRBJ1-2,.,TGTGCCAGCAGCTTAACGGACACCGAATACTATGGCTACACCTTC,CASSLTDTEYYGYTF
TRBV9,TRBJ2-3,.,TGTGCCAGCAGCCCCAGCGGAGATACGCAGTATTTT,CASSPSGDTQYF
TRBV21-1,TRBJ1-2,.,TGTGCCAGCAGCAAAGTCACCCGGGTGATTAAGCATGGCTACACCTTC,CASSKVTRVIKHGYTF
TRBV3-1/TRBV3-2,TRBJ2-5,.,TGTGCCAGCAGCCCTGGGGGCCCCCAAGAGACCCAGTACTTC,CASSPGGPQETQYF